A single sample gave rise to the 7 T cell receptor beta chains below, sequenced in a study of beta chain features in type 1 diabetes. The authors reverse transcribed all of the isolated RNA, so sequencing captured expressed TCRB transcripts. Measured with immunoSEQ multiplex PCR; TCRdb has only the in-frame clones, and not every one. The sample has under 450,000 clones; approximately 14% are singletons. Specimen: naive CD4+ T cells from blood. The source is a man aged 25-45 years in good health.

This clone has more than one count but fewer than ten. The chain employs TRBV7-2 and TRBJ1-4; 7 nucleotides match TRBD1. Germline CDR1 is SGHTA and CDR2 is FQGNSA. V was clipped by 5 bases and J by 7 bases; unmatched bases: 4. The CDR3 consists of 13 residues. CDR3 residues: CASSTGAGEKLFF. DNA of the CDR3: TGTGCCAGCAGCACAGGGGCCGGTGAAAAACTGTTTTTT.

The chain is built from TRBV5-4 and TRBJ2-7; 10 bases line up with TRBD1. The CDR3 has 14 residues. Looked up from germline, CDR1 is SGHNT and CDR2 is YYREEE (reference sequence). J lost 5 bases, V lost 4 bases, and 6 bases had no gene match. For the CDR3, the DNA is TGTGCCAGCAGCGAGGGACAGGGGAGGGACGAGCAGTACTTC. Translation: CASSEGQGRDEQYF.

CDR3 sequence reads: CSVEGYYGYTF. For the CDR3, the DNA is TGCAGCGTTGAGGGATACTATGGCTACACCTTC. The chain carries TRBV29-1 and TRBJ1-2; the D is unclear. Germline V gene data show CDR1 as SQVTM and CDR2 as ANQGSEA. This CDR3 region has 11 residues. The ends were cut back, 3 bases at V and 3 bases at J, with 5 bases in the middle.

V and J are TRBV5-4 and TRBJ1-6, with D possibly TRBD1 on 5 matching bases. The germline gives CDR1 SGHNT, CDR2 YYREEE (reference sequence). The CDR3 sequence is 15 residues long. Trimming cost V 6 bases and J 0 bases, with 10 bases left between them. CDR3 region: CASTPGDSYNSPLHF. CDR3 coding DNA: TGTGCCAGCACCCCGGGGGACTCCTATAATTCACCCCTCCACTTT.

This clone was observed a handful of times. The chain joins TRBV5-6 to TRBJ2-5; D is perhaps TRBD1 or TRBD2 (5 bases each). CDR1 is SGHDT, CDR2 YYEEEE, per germline. V was cut by 3 bases and J by 4 bases, with 16 bases left in between. The CDR3 sequence is 15 residues long. For the CDR3, the DNA is TGTGCCAGCAGCTGGGACGTTAGTCGTGCAGAGACCCAGTACTTC. It yields the protein CASSWDVSRAETQYF.

This sequence joins TRBV18 and TRBJ2-7, with D possibly matching TRBD2 (6 bases). The germline V gene has CDR1 KGHSH and CDR2 LQKENI. Deletions cut 6 bases from V and 6 bases from J, with 30 bases between. There are 18 residues in the CDR3. Written as DNA, the CDR3 is TGTGCCAGCTCCCCAACCCCAACTATAGGCGGGATGATCTCCGAGCAGTACTTC. Protein product: CASSPTPTIGGMISEQYF.

This clone was detected a few times. The chain recombines TRBV5-1 with TRBJ1-1; D is uncertain. The CDR3 totals 14 residues. V lost 4 bases and J lost 1, with 11 bases in between. Germline V gene data show CDR1 as SGHRS and CDR2 as YFSETQ. The CDR3 reads CASSPQTRNTEAFF. In nucleotides, the CDR3 is TGCGCCAGCAGCCCACAGACAAGGAACACTGAAGCTTTCTTT.